A selection of T cell receptor beta chains follows, all from one sample in a study of blood T cell repertoires in COVID-19. Generated by immunoSEQ multiplex PCR, the TCRdb table keeps only in-frame clones and is missing some. The table has roughly 240,000 clones, roughly 85% seen once. The material sequenced was PBMCs or T cells enriched from blood (not recorded which). These receptors all come from a woman aged 45-65 years with acute COVID-19. The CDR3 runs from the conserved cysteine through the conserved F or W. A D gene is named only where the DNA matches it firmly. The size of a clone is reported for some rows only, either as once, few or many, or as a class for expanded clones.

TRBV11-2	TRBJ2-1	.	TRBD2	14	CASSYRTSGGRVFF	TGTGCCAGCAGCTACAGGACTAGCGGGGGAAGGGTGTTCTTC
TRBV3-1/TRBV3-2	TRBJ1-2	.	.	16	CASSQVTGPDYYGYTF	TGTGCCAGCAGCCAAGTCACAGGACCCGACTACTATGGCTACACCTTC
TRBV3-1/TRBV3-2	TRBJ1-2	.	TRBD1	15	CASSQGRVTGYGYTF	TGTGCCAGCAGCCAAGGTCGAGTGACAGGGTATGGCTACACCTTC
TRBV9	TRBJ2-7	.	.	15	CASSVGPPGRTEQYF	TGTGCCAGCAGCGTAGGCCCCCCGGGGAGGACCGAGCAGTACTTC
TRBV28	TRBJ1-5	.	.	14	CASSSGYSNQPQHF	TGTGCCAGCAGTTCAGGGTATAGCAATCAGCCCCAGCATTTT
TRBV15	TRBJ2-2	.	TRBD1	16	CATSSWDSPNTGELFF	TGTGCCACCAGCTCCTGGGACAGCCCGAACACCGGGGAGCTGTTTTTT
TRBV9	TRBJ2-1	.	TRBD2	15	CASSSSGGAYNEQFF	TGTGCCAGCAGCTCTAGCGGGGGGGCTTATAATGAGCAGTTCTTC
TRBV11-2	TRBJ2-2	.	.	16	CASSLQGGFYAGELFF	TGTGCCAGCAGCTTGCAGGGGGGTTTTTACGCCGGGGAGCTGTTTTTT
TRBV24-1	TRBJ2-3	.	TRBD1	16	CATSDFGTGGTDTQYF	TGTGCCACCAGTGATTTCGGAACAGGGGGCACAGATACGCAGTATTTT
TRBV24-1	TRBJ2-2	.	TRBD1	14	CATQGQGVTGELFF	TGTGCCACCCAGGGACAGGGGGTAACCGGGGAGCTGTTTTTT
TRBV5-1	TRBJ1-2	.	TRBD1	13	CASSTDRAYGYTF	TGCGCCAGCAGCACAGACAGGGCCTATGGCTACACCTTC
TRBV5-4	TRBJ2-4	.	TRBD1	17	CAMLSGTGPRAKNIQYF	TGTGCCATGCTTTCCGGGACAGGGCCCCGAGCCAAAAACATTCAGTACTTC
TRBV6-5	TRBJ1-2	.	.	16	CASSYSQGQPERGYTF	TGTGCCAGCAGTTACTCACAGGGCCAGCCCGAGAGAGGCTACACCTTC
TRBV19	TRBJ1-5	.	TRBD1	14	CASSNHRGPQPQHF	TGTGCCAGTAGTAACCACAGGGGGCCTCAGCCCCAGCATTTT
TRBV19	TRBJ1-2	once	.	15	CASSLSGSGNYGYTF	TGTGCCAGTAGTCTCTCCGGGTCGGGTAACTATGGCTACACCTTC
TRBV11-2	TRBJ1-2	.	.	15	CASSLTPGSVYGYTF	TGTGCCAGCAGCTTAACGCCAGGGTCTGTCTATGGCTACACCTTC
TRBV13	TRBJ1-3	.	.	16	CASSFDVAGAGNTIYF	TGTGCCAGCAGCTTTGATGTTGCAGGGGCTGGAAACACCATATATTTT
TRBV24-1	TRBJ1-6	.	TRBD1	16	CATSDWDSKDNSPLHF	TGTGCCACCAGTGACTGGGACAGCAAGGATAATTCACCCCTCCACTTT
TRBV27	TRBJ1-1	.	.	14	CASSLGGRPVEAFF	TGTGCCAGCAGTTTAGGAGGGAGGCCTGTTGAAGCTTTCTTT
TRBV9	TRBJ1-1	.	.	14	CASSVRSFDTEAFF	TGTGCCAGCAGCGTTAGAAGTTTCGACACTGAAGCTTTCTTT
TRBV18	TRBJ1-1	.	.	17	CASSPPTNLWGRTEAFF	TGTGCCAGCTCACCACCAACTAACCTCTGGGGGCGAACTGAAGCTTTCTTT
TRBV19	TRBJ1-2	.	TRBD1	14	CASSEGGQNYGYTF	TGTGCCAGTAGTGAGGGGGGACAGAACTATGGCTACACCTTC
TRBV29-1	TRBJ2-7	few	.	12	CSVHSSSYEQYF	TGCAGCGTACACTCTAGCAGCTACGAGCAGTACTTC
TRBV7-8	TRBJ2-1	.	TRBD2	15	CASSLGTSGGNEQFF	TGTGCCAGCAGCTTAGGGACTAGCGGGGGTAATGAGCAGTTCTTC
TRBV27	TRBJ1-2	.	TRBD1	15	CASSLSQDRGMGYTF	TGTGCCAGCAGTTTATCCCAGGACAGGGGTATGGGCTACACCTTC
TRBV7-9	TRBJ2-1	.	.	13	CASKLESYNEQFF	TGTGCCAGCAAGCTAGAGTCGTACAATGAGCAGTTCTTC
TRBV10-3	TRBJ1-1	.	TRBD1	13	CAISRTGGTEAFF	TGTGCCATCAGCCGGACAGGGGGAACTGAAGCTTTCTTT
TRBV6-5	TRBJ2-1	.	TRBD2	15	CASTPASGGPDEQFF	TGTGCCAGCACCCCGGCTAGCGGGGGGCCCGATGAGCAGTTCTTC
TRBV30	TRBJ1-6	.	.	13	CAWTQGNDSPLHF	TGTGCCTGGACCCAGGGAAATGACTCACCCCTCCACTTT
TRBV9	TRBJ1-1	.	TRBD1	14	CASSVVEDRGLAFF	TGTGCCAGCAGCGTAGTAGAGGACAGGGGATTGGCTTTCTTT
TRBV9	TRBJ1-4	.	.	17	CASSVSSTGFLNEKLFF	TGTGCCAGCAGCGTATCCTCAACAGGGTTCTTAAATGAAAAACTGTTTTTT
TRBV5-4	TRBJ1-2	.	.	12	CASSFHRDGYTF	TGTGCCAGCAGCTTCCACAGGGATGGCTACACCTTC
TRBV7-3	TRBJ1-1	.	.	13	CASSLDKNTEAFF	TGTGCCAGCAGCTTGGACAAGAACACTGAAGCTTTCTTT
TRBV5-1	TRBJ2-5	.	.	13	CASSSREQETQYF	TGCGCCAGCAGTAGCAGGGAACAAGAGACCCAGTACTTC
TRBV6-6	TRBJ2-7	.	TRBD1	16	CASSRAGQGIAYEQYF	TGTGCCAGCAGTCGGGCGGGACAGGGAATCGCCTACGAGCAGTACTTC
TRBV30	TRBJ1-2	.	TRBD1	13	CAWTYQGVGGYTF	TGTGCCTGGACCTACCAGGGGGTGGGTGGCTACACCTTC
TRBV4-1	TRBJ1-4	.	.	15	CASSHQGATNEKLFF	TGCGCCAGCAGCCACCAAGGGGCAACTAATGAAAAACTGTTTTTT
TRBV5-1	TRBJ1-6	.	TRBD1	20	CASSLVSGTGGAMGNSPLHF	TGCGCCAGCAGCTTGGTTTCCGGGACAGGGGGCGCAATGGGGAATTCACCCCTCCACTTT
TRBV5-8	TRBJ2-7	few	.	15	CASSSMRQARDEQYF	TGTGCCAGCAGCTCAATGAGACAGGCCAGGGACGAGCAGTACTTC
TRBV7-2	TRBJ1-3	.	TRBD1	16	CASSSQTGLSGNTIYF	TGTGCCAGCAGCTCGCAGACAGGGCTCTCTGGAAACACCATATATTTT
TRBV19	TRBJ1-1	.	.	17	CASSPPGRGVKNTEAFF	TGTGCCAGTAGTCCCCCGGGGAGGGGCGTAAAGAACACTGAAGCTTTCTTT
TRBV4-3	TRBJ1-2	.	.	15	CASSQDIGQGHGYTF	TGCGCCAGCAGCCAAGATATTGGTCAGGGTCATGGCTACACCTTC
TRBV19	TRBJ2-7	.	TRBD1	14	CASSIDRGNYEQYF	TGTGCCAGTAGTATCGACAGGGGGAATTACGAGCAGTACTTC
TRBV9	TRBJ2-2	.	.	17	CASSVGAGTLNTGELFF	TGTGCCAGCAGCGTAGGGGCCGGGACACTGAACACCGGGGAGCTGTTTTTT
TRBV5-4	TRBJ1-1	.	TRBD1	13	CASSQTGQGEAFF	TGTGCCAGCAGCCAAACGGGACAGGGAGAAGCTTTCTTT
TRBV18	TRBJ1-1	few	.	14	CASSADRLRGEAFF	TGTGCCAGCTCAGCGGACAGACTCCGTGGTGAAGCTTTCTTT
TRBV6-5	TRBJ2-5	few	TRBD2	16	CASSYSVAGGRETQYF	TGTGCCAGCAGTTACTCAGTAGCGGGGGGGCGGGAGACCCAGTACTTC
TRBV19	TRBJ2-2	.	TRBD1	17	CASSPSRTGEFFGELFF	TGTGCCAGTAGTCCAAGCAGGACAGGGGAATTCTTCGGGGAGCTGTTTTTT
TRBV29-1	TRBJ1-1	.	TRBD1	15	CSARVSTGGGTEAFF	TGCAGCGCCCGAGTATCCACAGGGGGTGGGACTGAAGCTTTCTTT
TRBV19	TRBJ2-6	.	TRBD2	15	CASSILAGGANVLTF	TGTGCCAGTAGTATCCTAGCGGGAGGGGCCAACGTCCTGACTTTC
TRBV3-1/TRBV3-2	TRBJ2-7	.	TRBD2	15	CASSQDSSGAYEQYF	TGTGCCAGCAGCCAAGACTCTAGCGGTGCCTACGAGCAGTACTTC
TRBV30	TRBJ2-1	.	TRBD2	14	CAWRTSPVGNEQFF	TGTGCCTGGCGGACTAGCCCTGTTGGAAATGAGCAGTTCTTC
TRBV7-2	TRBJ1-5	once	TRBD1	13	CASAGDRNQPQHF	TGTGCCAGCGCCGGGGACAGAAATCAGCCCCAGCATTTT
TRBV9	TRBJ1-5	once	.	14	CASSAGYSNQPQHF	TGTGCCAGCAGCGCGGGTTATAGCAATCAGCCCCAGCATTTT
TRBV5-1	TRBJ2-1	.	TRBD1	16	CASSHLTGTGYNEQFF	TGCGCCAGCAGTCATTTGACCGGGACAGGTTACAATGAGCAGTTCTTC
TRBV3-1/TRBV3-2	TRBJ1-1	.	.	13	CASSQGRNTEAFF	TGTGCCAGCAGCCAAGGGAGGAACACTGAAGCTTTCTTT
TRBV6-4	TRBJ1-6	.	.	13	CASSPGGPSPLHF	TGTGCCAGCAGCCCCGGAGGCCCTTCACCCCTCCACTTT
TRBV3-1/TRBV3-2	TRBJ2-3	.	TRBD2	16	CASSRERGGPTDTQYF	TGTGCCAGCAGCCGAGAGCGGGGGGGTCCGACAGATACGCAGTATTTT
TRBV7-2	TRBJ1-2	.	.	11	CASSSGYGYTF	TGTGCCAGCAGCTCCGGCTATGGCTACACCTTC
TRBV19	TRBJ1-5	.	.	16	CASSIRVGHSNQPQHF	TGTGCCAGTAGTATAAGGGTCGGACATAGCAATCAGCCCCAGCATTTT